Each of the 14 T cell receptor beta chains below was sequenced from the same sample in a study of identical twins. One entry per CDR3 protein, called by TCRdb with MiXCR from the 5' RACE reads. The table includes 150,000 or so distinct CDR3 sequences, approximately 4% detected once. Sequences were obtained from memory T cells sorted from blood. All receptors come from a man aged 18 to 30 in good health.

This clonotype has at least ten counts. The chain recombines TRBV4-2 with TRBJ2-1; TRBD2 aligns across 13 bases. The V segment lost 8 bases and the J segment 8 bases; nucleotides outside the gene matches: 9. CDR3 length equals 15 residues. Germline CDR1 LGHNA, CDR2 YNFKEQ. Here the CDR3 DNA reads TGTGCCAGCCGGCGGACTAGCGGGAGTAGGGATGAGCAGTTCTTC. As protein: CASRRTSGSRDEQFF.

In its sample, this clonotype was seen many times. The chain joins TRBV18 to TRBJ2-7, with 14 bases lining up with TRBD2. With 5 bases clipped from V and 3 bases from J, the junction kept 12 bases outside the gene matches. The CDR3 runs 18 residues. Germline CDR1 reads KGHSH; CDR2 reads LQKENI. CDR3 DNA: TGTGCCAGCTCAACCCGGACTAGCGGGAGGACCCACCTCTACGAGCAGTACTTC. This codes for CASSTRTSGRTHLYEQYF.

This clonotype has at least ten counts. The V gene is TRBV12-3 or TRBV12-4, the J gene TRBJ1-2; 7 bases align to TRBD1. The ends lost 5 bases at V and 8 bases at J; junction bases unmatched: 11. The CDR3 has 14 amino acids. CDR3 protein: CASSPKTGLGGYTF. The CDR3 DNA is TGTGCCAGCAGTCCCAAGACAGGGTTAGGAGGCTACACCTTC.

This clonotype was seen repeatedly, ten times or more. The CDR3 sequence is CATSDLATGLHTQYF. As DNA, the CDR3 is TGTGCCACCAGTGATCTAGCGACAGGGCTACATACGCAGTATTTT. This chain connects TRBV24-1 to TRBJ2-3; D is possibly TRBD1 (7 bases). The CDR3 length is 15 residues. Germline CDR1 and CDR2: KGHDR and SFDVKD. The germline V and J ends were trimmed by 3 bases and 7 bases, with 16 bases remaining between them.

This clonotype was detected many times. This chain uses TRBV6-5 with TRBJ2-1, with a weak D call TRBD2 (6 bases). V shed 4 bases and J shed 8 bases, with 21 bases lying between them. The CDR3 sequence is 16 residues long. CDR1 MNHEY and CDR2 SVGAGI come from the germline V gene. CDR3 region: CASSFPLGGGGYEQFF. The CDR3 nucleotides read TGTGCCAGCAGTTTCCCCCTGGGGGGTGGCGGATATGAGCAGTTCTTC.

The chain couples TRBV15 to TRBJ2-5; no definite D call. Deletions cut 0 bases from V and 2 bases from J, with 13 bases between. The CDR3 extends over 16 amino acids. The germline V gene encodes CDR1 LNHNV and CDR2 YYDKDF (reference sequence). CDR3 nucleotides: TGTGCCACCAGCAGAGATGGGTCGGAGTTACAAGAGACCCAGTACTTC. Amino acids: CATSRDGSELQETQYF.

Note on this clonotype: A read error may explain this, as a much larger clone is one base away. The chain has TRBV5-6 and TRBJ2-7; 8 bases map to TRBD2. CDR3 length: 16 residues. Germline assignment: CDR1 SGHDT and CDR2 YYEEEE. CDR3 region: CASSLTGGGGPYEQCF. The CDR3 DNA follows: TGTGCCAGCAGCTTGACGGGGGGCGGGGGGCCCTACGAGCAGTGCTTC.

The table lists this clonotype with many counts. The germline gene is not matched at one end of the junction; a read error may be the cause. This chain uses TRBV4-3 with TRBJ2-1; perhaps TRBD2 as D (7 bases). The CDR3 contains 18 residues. CDR1 and CDR2 (germline): LGHNA, YSLEER. The CDR3 nucleotides read TGCGCCAGCAGCCAAGATTGGGGGGCGGGAGTCGTCTACAATGAGCAGTCCTTC. It is translated as CASSQDWGAGVVYNEQSF.

This clonotype occurred many times. The rearrangement links TRBV6-5 to TRBJ1-1, with 7 bases aligning to TRBD1. Germline V CDR1 and CDR2: MNHEY, SVGAGI. J was trimmed by 7 bases and V by 6 bases; bases with no gene match: 5. The CDR3 covers 12 residues. This CDR3 reads CASRMTGFEAFF. CDR3 in DNA: TGTGCCAGCAGAATGACAGGGTTTGAAGCTTTCTTT.

This chain connects TRBV7-9 to TRBJ1-4; 7 nucleotides match TRBD1. The CDR3 has 15 amino acids. Germline V gene sequence: CDR1 SEHNR, CDR2 FQNEAQ (reference sequence). The ends lost 1 base at V and 8 bases at J; junction bases unmatched: 7. The CDR3 nucleotides read TGTGCCAGCAGCTTAGGCTCTCAGGGGGAGGAAAAACTGTTTTTT. The encoded protein is CASSLGSQGEEKLFF.

At least ten counts were recorded for this clonotype. The chain joins TRBV14 to TRBJ1-1; D is uncertain. Germline CDR1 reads SGHDN; CDR2 reads FVKESK. The CDR3 loop spans 17 amino acids. Trimming cost V 0 bases and J 3 bases, with 17 bases left between them. The DNA for the CDR3 is TGTGCCAGCAGCCAAGACTGGATGGGCGGTGGATACACTGAAGCTTTCTTT. This sequence encodes CASSQDWMGGGYTEAFF. Combining the CDR3 with reference TRBV14 and TRBJ1-1 gives the whole variable domain EAGVTQFPSHSVIEKGQTVTLRCDPISGHDNLYWYRRVMGKEIKFLLHFVKESKQDESGMPNNRFLAERTGGTYSTLKVQPAELEDSGVYFCASSQDWMGGGYTEAFFGQGTRLTVV.

The table lists this clonotype with many counts. This chain uses TRBV20-1 with TRBJ2-1, with 7 nucleotides matching TRBD2. The germline CDR1 and CDR2 sequences are DFQATT and SNEGSKA (reference sequence). The CDR3 sequence is 14 residues long. With V trimmed by 6 bases and J by 6 bases, 11 bases remained unmatched. The CDR3 coding sequence is TGCAGTGCAAAATCCGGGACTAAGAGCAATGAGCAGTTCTTC. This sequence encodes CSAKSGTKSNEQFF.

The chain joins TRBV2 to TRBJ2-4, with D perhaps TRBD1 (5 bases). The CDR3 sequence is 17 residues long. Germline loops: CDR1 SNHLY, CDR2 FYNNEI. V lost 0 bases to trimming and J lost 0 bases, with 12 bases between them. The CDR3 loop is CASSEAWQGLAKNIQYF. DNA of the CDR3: TGTGCCAGCAGTGAAGCGTGGCAGGGTCTAGCCAAAAACATTCAGTACTTC.

Note on this clonotype: This may arise from a read error, as a much more abundant clone is one base away. The rearrangement joins TRBV20-1 to TRBJ2-5; the D call may be TRBD1 or TRBD2 (5 bases each). This CDR3 comprises 13 residues. Germline CDR1 is DFQATT and CDR2 is SNEGSKA (reference sequence). CDR3 nucleotides: TGCAGTGCCACTCCGATGGGGGAAGAGTCCCAGTACTTC. Translating gives CSATPMGEESQYF.